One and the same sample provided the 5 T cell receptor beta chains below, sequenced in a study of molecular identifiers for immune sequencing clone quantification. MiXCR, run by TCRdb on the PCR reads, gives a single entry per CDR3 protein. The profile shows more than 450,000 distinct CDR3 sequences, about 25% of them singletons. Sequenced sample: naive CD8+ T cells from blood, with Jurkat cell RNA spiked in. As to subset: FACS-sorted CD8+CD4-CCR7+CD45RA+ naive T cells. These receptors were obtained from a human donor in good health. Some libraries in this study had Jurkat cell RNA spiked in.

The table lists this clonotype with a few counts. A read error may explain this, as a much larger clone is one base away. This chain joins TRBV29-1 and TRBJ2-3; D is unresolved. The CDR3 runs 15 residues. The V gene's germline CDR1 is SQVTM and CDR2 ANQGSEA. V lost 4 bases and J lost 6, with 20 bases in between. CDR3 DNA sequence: TGCAGCGTTGTGACCAGGACCCCCGAAGGGGATACGCAGTATTTT. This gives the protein CSVVTRTPEGDTQYF.

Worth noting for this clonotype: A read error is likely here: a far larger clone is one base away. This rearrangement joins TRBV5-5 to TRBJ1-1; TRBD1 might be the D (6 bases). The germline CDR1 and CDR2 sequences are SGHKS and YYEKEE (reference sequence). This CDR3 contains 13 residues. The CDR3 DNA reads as TGTGCCGGCAGCTTGGGGGCCGGCACTGAAGCTTTCTTT. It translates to CAGSLGAGTEAFF.

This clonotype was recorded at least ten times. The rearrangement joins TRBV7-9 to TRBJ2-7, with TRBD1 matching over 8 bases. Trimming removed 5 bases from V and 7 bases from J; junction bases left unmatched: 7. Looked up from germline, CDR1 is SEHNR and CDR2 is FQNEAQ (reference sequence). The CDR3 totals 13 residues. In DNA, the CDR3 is TGTGCCAGCAGCCCCACAGGGGGATGGGAGCAGTACTTC. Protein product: CASSPTGGWEQYF. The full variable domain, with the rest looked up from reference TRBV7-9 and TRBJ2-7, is DTGVSQNPRHKITKRGQNVTFRCDPISEHNRLYWYRQTLGQGPEFLTYFQNEAQLEKSRLLSDRFSAERPKGSFSTLEIQRTEQGDSAMYLCASSPTGGWEQYFGPGTRLTVT.

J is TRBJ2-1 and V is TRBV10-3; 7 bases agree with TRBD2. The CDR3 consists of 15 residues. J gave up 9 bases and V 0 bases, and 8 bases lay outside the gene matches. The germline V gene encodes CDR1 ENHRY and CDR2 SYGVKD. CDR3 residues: CAISESAGVLVEQFF. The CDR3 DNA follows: TGTGCCATCAGTGAGTCGGCGGGAGTCTTGGTTGAGCAGTTCTTC.

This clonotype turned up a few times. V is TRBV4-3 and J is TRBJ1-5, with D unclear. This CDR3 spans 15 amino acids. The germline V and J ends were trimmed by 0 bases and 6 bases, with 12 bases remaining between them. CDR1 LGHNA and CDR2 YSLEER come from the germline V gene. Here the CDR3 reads CASSQDSAGAQPQHF. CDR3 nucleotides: TGCGCCAGCAGCCAAGATAGTGCGGGTGCTCAGCCCCAGCATTTT.